This T cell receptor (beta chain) was sequenced in a study of PD-1 blockade in classical Hodgkin lymphoma. Study-wide points: What drove the repertoire differences, possibly disease activity or prior therapy, has not been defined. Reports described newly diagnosed patients as having lower baseline TCR diversity than healthy donors. Patients with an early start, nivolumab under 1 year after ASCT, were excluded.

This clone was counted only a few times. As yet, its antigen is unknown. Time point: cycle 4 day 1 (C4D1), after more than five weeks of nivolumab. No patient escaped relapse after autologous stem cell transplantation, and brentuximab vedotin exposure varied. Best response was recorded as complete response, partial response or progressive disease. Method: immunoSEQ multiplex PCR; TCRdb's copy keeps in-frame clones and lacks some. This table holds 30,000 or so clones, around 79% found once. Germline CDR1 is MDHEN and CDR2 is SYDVKM. This CDR3 spans 11 amino acids. Trimming pared 8 bases from V and 7 bases from J, leaving 12 bases between.

The sequences come from peripheral blood mononuclear cells (PBMCs), collected before the fourth cycle of nivolumab. The chain has TRBV28 and TRBJ2-7; D is undetermined. The receptor comes from a human donor with classical Hodgkin lymphoma. The CDR3 region is CASGKMGEQYF. For the CDR3, the DNA is TGTGCCAGCGGAAAAATGGGAGAGCAGTACTTC.